This T cell receptor (beta chain) was found in a study of blood T cell repertoires in COVID-19. Overall study context: Samples of COVID-19 (acute and convalescent) were obtained from the United States, Italy and Spain.

The CDR3 contains 14 residues. The germline CDR1 and CDR2 sequences are MNHEY and SVGAGI. Trimming took 5 bases from V and 4 from J; bases not matched to a gene: 5. Original processing methods: How many nucleated cells were present was estimated from reference gene primer amplification. Profiling relied on immunoSEQ multiplex PCR, and the TCRdb table lists in-frame clones only, not all of them. That table gives V, J and clone size, and the DNA gave D and trimming. The sample holds under 150,000 clones; approximately 80% are singletons and the top ten take roughly 8.3%. This TCR was recovered from an elderly woman in a cohort sampled during active or convalescent COVID-19. Sequenced material: peripheral blood. The chain has TRBV6-5 and TRBJ2-7; TRBD1 aligns across 10 bases. The CDR3 DNA is TGTGCCAGCAGTACGGACAGGGGGAGATACGAGCAGTACTTC. This codes for CASSTDRGRYEQYF.